This record looks at one T cell receptor (beta chain) sequence and its context. Profiled with immunoSEQ multiplex PCR; TCRdb holds only in-frame clones, not every one. Of about 32,000 clones listed, 70% to 80% are singletons. V was clipped by 7 bases and J by 7 bases; unmatched bases: 3. Germline assignment: CDR1 SEHNR and CDR2 FQNEAQ (reference sequence). The CDR3 spans 13 residues. The time point denotes: after neoadjuvant nivolumab, at surgical resection. The patients had HPV-negative, locally advanced oral cavity squamous cell carcinoma. The data derive from a study of neoadjuvant anti-PD-1 for oral cavity cancer.

The source is a person aged 35-80 years with oral cavity squamous cell carcinoma. Source: PBMCs, taken after nivolumab (anti-PD-1) treatment. The V call is TRBV7-9, the J call TRBJ1-6; 8 bases agree with TRBD1. The CDR3 DNA reads TGTGCCAGCACCGGGACAGGAAATTCACCCCTCCACTTT. Residues: CASTGTGNSPLHF.